These T cell receptor beta chains were read from a single sample in a study of T cells in Graves' hyperthyroidism and ophthalmopathy. TCRdb re-derived calls from the multiplex PCR reads in MiXCR, one entry per CDR3 protein. Here the sample spans 340,000 or so distinct CDR3 sequences, about 15% being singletons. Sequencing used blood. The origin of the receptors is a man in his thirties or forties with Graves' hyperthyroidism. Each CDR3 is given with its conserved first and last residue. D genes are given only for firm matches.

>NA|TRBV11-3
CASSRDTTYNEQFF
>NA|TRBV2
CASSEEGRKTNQPQHF
>NA|TRBV7-9
CASSWLDQPQHF
>NA|TRBV7-9
CASSAPGAAPLHF
>TRBD2|TRBV10-3
CAISRASGRGNEQYF
>NA|TRBV28
CASSSTYGYTF
>NA|TRBV18
CASSPQGSSYEQYF
>NA|TRBV5-1
CASSTFGPDYGYTF
>NA|TRBV7-9
CASRGTGELFF
>TRBD1|TRBV3-1
CASSHTDRAGAEAFF
>NA|TRBV7-9
CASSFGRGTEAFF